These 9 T cell receptor beta chains came from one sample sequenced in a study of beta chain features in type 1 diabetes. As every portion of the isolated RNA was reverse transcribed, the sequencing read expressed TCRB transcripts. Data came from immunoSEQ multiplex PCR; TCRdb stores just in-frame clones and leaves some out. The sample contains about 360,000 clones, 10% to 15% of which appear only once. Sample: naive CD4+ T cells from blood. Receptors were obtained from a man younger than 35 in good health.

This clone was counted only a few times. The V gene is TRBV28, the J gene TRBJ1-2, with TRBD1 identical over 7 bases. The V gene's germline CDR1 is MDHEN and CDR2 SYDVKM. This CDR3 is 15 amino acids long. Germline trimming cut 7 bases from V and 8 bases from J; bases unmatched to any gene: 16. The CDR3 sequence: CASILGKGARRGYTF. DNA for the CDR3: TGTGCCAGCATTCTTGGGAAGGGGGCCCGGAGGGGCTACACCTTC.

There are a few counts of this clone. The genes are TRBV5-6 and TRBJ1-6, with a weak D call TRBD1 (5 bases). V was shortened by 0 bases and J by 14 bases, with 27 bases between the two germline ends. The CDR3 extends over 18 amino acids. Germline V gives CDR1 SGHDT, CDR2 YYEEEE. The CDR3 region has the DNA TGTGCCAGCAGCTTGGGACAGACGATGGGGTTTGCCGAAGGGGCCCTCCACTTT. It is translated as CASSLGQTMGFAEGALHF.

The chain couples TRBV30 to TRBJ2-7; D remains unclear. CDR3 length: 14 amino acids. Trimming left V 0 bases short and J 2 bases short, with 11 bases between. From germline, CDR1 is GTSNPN and CDR2 SVGIG (reference sequence). CDR3 sequence (DNA): TGTGCCTGGAGTGTACCCCAACTTGCCTACGAGCAGTACTTC. It codes for CAWSVPQLAYEQYF.

This clone was found a few times. The gene calls are TRBV19 and TRBJ2-3, with 13 bases aligning to TRBD2. The CDR3 consists of 17 residues. J was trimmed by 6 bases and V by 7 bases; bases with no gene match: 13. Looked up from germline, CDR1 is LNHDA and CDR2 is SQIVND (reference sequence). For the CDR3, the DNA is TGTGCCAGTAACACTCCGGGACTAGCGGGAAGGTCGGATACGCAGTATTTT. Translated, it gives CASNTPGLAGRSDTQYF. The complete variable domain, with remaining parts taken from reference TRBV19 and TRBJ2-3, reads DGGITQSPKYLFRKEGQNVTLSCEQNLNHDAMYWYRQDPGQGLRLIYYSQIVNDFQKGDIAEGYSVSREKKESFPLTVTSAQKNPTAFYLCASNTPGLAGRSDTQYFGPGTRLTVL.

The chain combines TRBV4-1 with TRBJ2-3, with no clear D. Per germline, CDR1 MGHRA and CDR2 YSYEKL. The CDR3 covers 12 residues. Between the trimmed V and J ends, which lost 1 base and 4 bases, there was a span of 3 bases. The CDR3 coding sequence is TGCGCCAGCAGCCAAGCGTCAGATACGCAGTATTTT. This sequence encodes CASSQASDTQYF.

The rearrangement joins TRBV19 to TRBJ2-3, with 8 bases that match TRBD2. J lost 4 bases, V lost 6 bases, and 12 bases had no gene match. CDR1 and CDR2 from the germline V gene are LNHDA and SQIVND (reference sequence). The CDR3 is made up of 16 amino acids. The CDR3 nucleotides are TGTGCCAGTAGCACCAACGGGGCGGGAGGACCAGATACGCAGTATTTT. This codes for CASSTNGAGGPDTQYF.

This clone turned up a few times. The rearrangement links TRBV11-1 to TRBJ2-7; TRBD1 agrees at 8 bases. The V gene's germline CDR1 is SGHAT and CDR2 FQDESV (reference sequence). The CDR3 contains 14 residues. J was trimmed by 6 bases and V by 4 bases; bases with no gene match: 8. CDR3 residues: CASSSNRDRSEQYF. For the CDR3, the DNA is TGTGCCAGCAGCTCTAACCGGGACAGGTCCGAGCAGTACTTC.

This clone has more than one count but fewer than ten. The chain carries TRBV18 and TRBJ1-1; 7 bases match TRBD1. The junction had 4 bases not matched to a gene; V was cut back by 5 bases and J by 4 bases. The germline V gene has CDR1 KGHSH and CDR2 LQKENI. The CDR3 totals 13 residues. As DNA, the CDR3 is TGTGCCAGCTCAGAGCAGGGGGGCACTGAAGCTTTCTTT. Translation gives CASSEQGGTEAFF.

The V gene is TRBV7-2, the J gene TRBJ2-1, with 11 bases identical to TRBD2. Germline CDR1 reads SGHTA; CDR2 reads FQGNSA. The ends lost 5 bases at V and 2 bases at J; junction bases unmatched: 5. The CDR3 spans 16 residues. The CDR3, as DNA: TGTGCCAGCAGCATCATAGCGGGGGGGACCTACAATGAGCAGTTCTTC. It specifies CASSIIAGGTYNEQFF.